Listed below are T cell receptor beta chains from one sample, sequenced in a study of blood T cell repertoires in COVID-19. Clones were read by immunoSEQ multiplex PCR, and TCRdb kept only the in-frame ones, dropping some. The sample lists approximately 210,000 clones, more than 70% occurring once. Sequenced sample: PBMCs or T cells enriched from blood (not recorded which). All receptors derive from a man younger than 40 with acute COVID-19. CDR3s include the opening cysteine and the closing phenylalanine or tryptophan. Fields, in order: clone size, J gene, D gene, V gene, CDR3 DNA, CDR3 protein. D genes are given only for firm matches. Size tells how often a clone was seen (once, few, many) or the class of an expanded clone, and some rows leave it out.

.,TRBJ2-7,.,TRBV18,TGTGCCAGCTCACCACTAGACAGTTTCAGCTCCTACGAGCAGTACTTC,CASSPLDSFSSYEQYF
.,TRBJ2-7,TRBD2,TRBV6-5,TGTGCCAGCAAGAGGTTAGCGGGGGGTCAGTACGAGCAGTACTTC,CASKRLAGGQYEQYF
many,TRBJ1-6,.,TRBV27,TGTGCCAGCAGTTATCTTGGGGCCAATTATAATTCACCCCTCCACTTT,CASSYLGANYNSPLHF
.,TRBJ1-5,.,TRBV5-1,TGCGCCAGCAGCTTGACAGGGCAGGGCAATCAGCCCCAGCATTTT,CASSLTGQGNQPQHF
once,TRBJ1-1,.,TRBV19,TGTGCCAGTATGCGAGGCACTGAAGCTTTCTTT,CASMRGTEAFF
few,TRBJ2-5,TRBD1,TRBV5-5,TGTGCCAGCAGCCCCCTCTTAATTGACAGGGTTGTTGGAGAGACCCAGTACTTC,CASSPLLIDRVVGETQYF
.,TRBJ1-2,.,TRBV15,TGTGCCACCAGCAGCAGTGTCTATGGCTACACCTTC,CATSSSVYGYTF
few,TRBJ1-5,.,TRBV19,TGTGCCAGTAGTCCTCTGGCGGGATCTCAGCCCCAGCATTTT,CASSPLAGSQPQHF
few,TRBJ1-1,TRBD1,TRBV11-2,TGTGCCAGCAGCCCCCGGACAGGGGGGGTCAAAGCTTTCTTT,CASSPRTGGVKAFF
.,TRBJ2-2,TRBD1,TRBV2,TGTGCCAGCAGTGTGGACAGGGGGTTCGGGGAGCTGTTTTTT,CASSVDRGFGELFF
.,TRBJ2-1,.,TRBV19,TGTGCCAGTAGTATTATAGGACAGACGGCCGATGAGCAGTTCTTC,CASSIIGQTADEQFF
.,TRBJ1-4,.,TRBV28,TGTGCCAGCATCCGATCCGGTAATGAAAAACTGTTTTTT,CASIRSGNEKLFF
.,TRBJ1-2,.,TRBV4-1,TGCGCCAGCAGGATCCCAGGACAGTCAGACTATGGCTACACCTTC,CASRIPGQSDYGYTF
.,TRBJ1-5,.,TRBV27,TGTGCCAGCAGTTTATCAGAGAATCAGCCCCAGCATTTT,CASSLSENQPQHF
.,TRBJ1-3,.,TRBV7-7,TGTGCCAGCAGCTCCAATCTGGGGCAAGCTGGAAACACCATATATTTT,CASSSNLGQAGNTIYF